This TCR beta chain was recorded in a study of blood T cells in healthy people across ages (dated by TCRdb to 2014 to 2015). About the full investigation: In model experiments, template switching captured about one uniquely barcoded TCR beta cDNA molecule for every two T cells. The study measured age-related changes in TCR beta repertoire diversity using deep sequencing normalized with unique cDNA molecular identifiers. The donors were split into four age groups: young (average about 16 years), middle-aged (roughly 39), aged (more than 60) and long-lived (approximately 80). To avoid experimental bias, donors of different ages were spread randomly across the sequencing lanes. Two additional independent replicas of 1 million unique cDNA reads from the same blood draw were analyzed for two donors (one aged 18 to 30 and one aged 80 or older). Beyond this particular receptor, the publication reports: Estimates of total diversity based on one million sequenced T cells were considered lower bounds and underestimates. The CMV infection status of donors was not known, potentially confounding age-related changes in expanded clonotypes. Observed TCR beta diversity correlated strongly with the percentage of naive T cells measured by flow cytometry. Since profiling was done on bulk unsorted PBMCs, naive and antigen-experienced compartments could not be conclusively compared. The long-lived group showed more naive CD4+ T cells, fewer expanded clones and increased TCR diversity than the aged group, suggesting age selection. Observed TCR beta diversity per million T cells fell roughly linearly with age, and a significant reduction was already apparent by age roughly 40.

Donors were 30 to 45 systemically healthy Caucasian individuals from Russia aged roughly 6 to 95 years. Approximately 10 milliliters of peripheral blood were collected from each donor into EDTA-treated Vacutainer tubes. Ficoll-Paque density-gradient centrifugation was used to isolate PBMCs, with at least 7 million per sample. Total RNA, at least 5.5 micrograms per sample, was extracted from PBMCs with Trizol reagent. For every donor, flow cytometry on a PBMC aliquot measured the percentage of naive CD45RAhigh/CD27high T cells. Library preparation employed 5' RACE. The sequencer was an Illumina HiSeq 2500. A second PCR of about 7 to 12 cycles was run with a J-beta primer mix and a sample-barcoded 5' primer. Each TCR beta cDNA molecule received a unique molecular identifier from a template-switch 5' adaptor carrying 12 random nucleotides. Each sample yielded at least 2.5 million CDR3-containing paired-end reads. All of the RNA was converted into first-strand cDNA using the Mint cDNA synthesis kit, with a TRBC-specific oligonucleotide serving as the primer. All cDNA was treated with uracil-DNA glycosylase and then went through a first 18-cycle PCR with the universal primers M1SS and BC2_uni_R. On the study's bioinformatics: Each sample was normalized by randomly selecting 1 million high-quality reads, each carrying a distinct molecular identifier. Reads sharing molecular identifiers were discarded rather than binned into consensus sequences. CDR3 identification, clonotype clustering and error correction used MiTCR with a Q25 quality threshold and the strictest error-elimination algorithm. A nonparametric unseen species model with Euler transformation was used to estimate lower-bound total TCR beta diversity. TCRdb handled the public reads itself, with Q25 trimming in fastp and clone calling in MiXCR, and kept productive beta chains. Rows are unified per CDR3 protein, each entry keeping the most common DNA and genes. The authors' filters were not applied to this entry. Present in this sample are over 950,000 distinct CDR3 sequences, 30% to 40% of which were seen just once. Around 14% of the sample rests with the top ten.

Spanning cysteine to phenylalanine, the CDR3 consists of 14 amino acids. Left in the record is the CDR3 DNA by itself, 42 bases read in frame from the first base. Relative to germline, V is 6 bases shorter and J is 3 bases shorter, with 17 bases between their ends. From a lookup of the germline V gene (reference sequence), CDR1 and CDR2 are DFQATT and SNEGSKA. This clonotype was detected once. No cognate antigen has been identified for it. No base qualities exist here, and no much larger clone lies one base off it. The origin of this receptor is a man between 18 and 35 years old in good health. Sequencing was performed on blood. The V gene is TRBV20-1 and the J gene is TRBJ1-1; D gene: possibly TRBD1, on 5 matching bases. The DNA sequence reads TGCAGTGCGACCCGGCTGGGGGTGGACACTGAAGCTTTCTTT. Its translation reads: CSATRLGVDTEAFF.